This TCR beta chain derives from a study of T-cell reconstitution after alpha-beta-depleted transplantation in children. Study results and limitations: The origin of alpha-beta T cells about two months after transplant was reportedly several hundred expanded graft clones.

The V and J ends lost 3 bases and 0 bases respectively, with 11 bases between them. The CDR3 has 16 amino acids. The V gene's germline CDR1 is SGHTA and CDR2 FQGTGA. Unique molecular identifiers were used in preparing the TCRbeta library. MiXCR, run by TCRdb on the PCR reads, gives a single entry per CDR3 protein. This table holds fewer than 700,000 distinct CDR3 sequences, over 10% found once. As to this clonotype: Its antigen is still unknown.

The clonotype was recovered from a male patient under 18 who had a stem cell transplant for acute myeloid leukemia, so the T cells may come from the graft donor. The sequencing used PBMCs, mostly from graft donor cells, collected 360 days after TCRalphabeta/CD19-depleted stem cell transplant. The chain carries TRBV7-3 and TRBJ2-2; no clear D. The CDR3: CASSLLGGANTGELFF. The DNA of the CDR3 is TGTGCCAGCAGCTTGCTAGGTGGAGCGAACACCGGGGAGCTGTTTTTT.